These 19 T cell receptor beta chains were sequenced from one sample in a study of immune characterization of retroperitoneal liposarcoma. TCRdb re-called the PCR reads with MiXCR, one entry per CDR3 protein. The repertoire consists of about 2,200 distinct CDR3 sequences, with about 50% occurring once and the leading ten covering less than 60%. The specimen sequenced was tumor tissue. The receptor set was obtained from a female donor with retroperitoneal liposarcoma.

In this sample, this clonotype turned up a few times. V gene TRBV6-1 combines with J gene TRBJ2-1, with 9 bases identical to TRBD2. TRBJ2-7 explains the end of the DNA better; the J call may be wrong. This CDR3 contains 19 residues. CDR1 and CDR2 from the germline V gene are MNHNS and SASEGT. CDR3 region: CASRRGVAGVISGSYEQYF. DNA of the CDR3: TGTGCCAGCAGGCGAGGGGTAGCGGGAGTAATTAGTGGGTCCTACGAGCAGTACTTC.

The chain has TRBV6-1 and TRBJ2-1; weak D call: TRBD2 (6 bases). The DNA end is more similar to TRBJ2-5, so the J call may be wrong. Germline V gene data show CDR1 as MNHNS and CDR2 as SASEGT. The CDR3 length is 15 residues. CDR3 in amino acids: CASHPGLQYQETQYF. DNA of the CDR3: TGTGCCAGCCATCCGGGACTCCAGTACCAAGAGACCCAGTACTTC.

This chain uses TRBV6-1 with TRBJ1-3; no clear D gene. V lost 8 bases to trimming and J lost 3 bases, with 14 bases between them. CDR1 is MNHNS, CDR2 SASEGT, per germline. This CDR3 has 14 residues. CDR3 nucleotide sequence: TGTGCCAGCGGCGGTTTGTTCTTTGGAAACACCATATATTTT. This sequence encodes CASGGLFFGNTIYF.

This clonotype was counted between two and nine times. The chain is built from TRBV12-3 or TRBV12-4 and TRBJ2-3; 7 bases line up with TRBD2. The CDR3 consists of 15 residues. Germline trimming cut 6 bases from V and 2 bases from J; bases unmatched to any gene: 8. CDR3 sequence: CASSPVGGTTDTQYF. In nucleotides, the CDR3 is TGTGCCAGCAGCCCAGTCGGGGGGACCACAGATACGCAGTATTTT.

CDR3 loop: CASSFWAGNQPQHF. In DNA, the CDR3 is TGTGCCAGCAGCTTTTGGGCAGGCAATCAGCCCCAGCATTTT. The rearrangement links TRBV7-2 to TRBJ1-5; D is uncertain. Deletions cut 3 bases from V and 2 bases from J, with 8 bases between. Germline V lookup: CDR1 SGHTA, CDR2 FQGNSA. CDR3 length equals 14 residues.

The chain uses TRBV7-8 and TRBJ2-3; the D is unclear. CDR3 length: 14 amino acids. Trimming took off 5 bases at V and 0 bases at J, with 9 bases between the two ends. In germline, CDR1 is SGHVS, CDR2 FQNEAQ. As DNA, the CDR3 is TGTGCCAGCAGCCCTCAGAGCAGCACAGATACGCAGTATTTT. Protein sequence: CASSPQSSTDTQYF.

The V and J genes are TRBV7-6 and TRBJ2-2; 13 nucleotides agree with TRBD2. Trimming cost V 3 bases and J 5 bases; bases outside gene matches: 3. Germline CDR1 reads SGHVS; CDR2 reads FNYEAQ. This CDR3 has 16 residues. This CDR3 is CASSFGLAGVTGELFF. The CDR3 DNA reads TGTGCCAGCAGCTTCGGACTAGCGGGAGTGACCGGGGAGCTGTTTTTT.

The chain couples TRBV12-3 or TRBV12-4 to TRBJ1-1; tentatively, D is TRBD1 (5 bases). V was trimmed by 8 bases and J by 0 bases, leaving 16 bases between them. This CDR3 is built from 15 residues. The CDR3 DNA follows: TGTGCCAGCCGCCGGGACCAGAACATGAACACTGAAGCTTTCTTT. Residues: CASRRDQNMNTEAFF.

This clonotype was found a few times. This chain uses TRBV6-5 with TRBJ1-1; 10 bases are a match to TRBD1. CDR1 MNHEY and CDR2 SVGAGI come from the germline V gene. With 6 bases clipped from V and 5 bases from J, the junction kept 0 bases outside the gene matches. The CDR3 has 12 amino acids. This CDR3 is CASRGQGTEAFF. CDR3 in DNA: TGTGCCAGCAGGGGACAGGGGACTGAAGCTTTCTTT.

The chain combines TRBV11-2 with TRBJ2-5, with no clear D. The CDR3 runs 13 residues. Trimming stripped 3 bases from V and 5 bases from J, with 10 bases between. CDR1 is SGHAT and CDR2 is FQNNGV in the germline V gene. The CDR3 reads CASSLGRSETQYF. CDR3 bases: TGTGCCAGCAGCTTGGGAAGGTCGGAGACCCAGTACTTC.

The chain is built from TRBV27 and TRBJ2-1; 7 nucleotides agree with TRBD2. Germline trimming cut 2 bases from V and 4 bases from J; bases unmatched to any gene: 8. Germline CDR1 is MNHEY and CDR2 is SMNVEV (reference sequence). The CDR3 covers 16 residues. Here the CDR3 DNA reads TGTGCCAGCAGTTTAGTAGCGGGTGCAATATACAATGAGCAGTTCTTC. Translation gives CASSLVAGAIYNEQFF.

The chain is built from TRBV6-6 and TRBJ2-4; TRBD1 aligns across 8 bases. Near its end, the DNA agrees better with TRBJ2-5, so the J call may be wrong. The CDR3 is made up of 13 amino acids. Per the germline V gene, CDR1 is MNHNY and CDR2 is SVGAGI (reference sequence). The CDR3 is CASSQDRGQTQYF. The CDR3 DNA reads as TGTGCCAGCAGTCAAGACAGGGGACAGACCCAGTACTTC.

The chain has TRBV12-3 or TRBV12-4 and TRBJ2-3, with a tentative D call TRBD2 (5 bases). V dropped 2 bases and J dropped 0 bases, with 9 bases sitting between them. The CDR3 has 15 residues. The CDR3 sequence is CASSLTGISTDTQYF. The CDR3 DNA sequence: TGTGCCAGCAGTTTAACCGGGATAAGCACAGATACGCAGTATTTT.

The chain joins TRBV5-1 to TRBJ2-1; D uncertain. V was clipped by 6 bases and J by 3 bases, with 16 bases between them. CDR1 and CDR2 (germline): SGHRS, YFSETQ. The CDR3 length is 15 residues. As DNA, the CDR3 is TGCGCCAGCATGATCGCCGGGCAAATCTACAATGAGCAGTTCTTC. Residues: CASMIAGQIYNEQFF.

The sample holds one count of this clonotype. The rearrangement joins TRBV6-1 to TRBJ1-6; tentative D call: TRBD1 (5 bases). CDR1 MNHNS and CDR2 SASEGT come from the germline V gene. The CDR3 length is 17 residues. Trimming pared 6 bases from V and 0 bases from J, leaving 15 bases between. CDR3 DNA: TGTGCCAGCAGCCTGGGACTGTCGAGCTCCTATAATTCACCCCTCCACTTT. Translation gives CASSLGLSSSYNSPLHF.

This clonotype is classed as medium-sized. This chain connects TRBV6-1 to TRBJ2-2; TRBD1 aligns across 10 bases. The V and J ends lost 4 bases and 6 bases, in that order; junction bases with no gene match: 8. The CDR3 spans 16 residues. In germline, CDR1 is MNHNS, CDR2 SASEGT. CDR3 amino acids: CASSGSGTGVSGELFF. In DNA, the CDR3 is TGTGCCAGCAGTGGATCCGGGACAGGGGTATCCGGGGAGCTGTTTTTT.

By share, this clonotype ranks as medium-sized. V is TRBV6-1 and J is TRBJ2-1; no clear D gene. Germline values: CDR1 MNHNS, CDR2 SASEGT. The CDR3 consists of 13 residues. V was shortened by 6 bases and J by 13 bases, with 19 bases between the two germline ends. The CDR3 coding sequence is TGTGCCAGCAGCGCCTCCCTTCAAGAGACCCAGTTCTTC. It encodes CASSASLQETQFF.

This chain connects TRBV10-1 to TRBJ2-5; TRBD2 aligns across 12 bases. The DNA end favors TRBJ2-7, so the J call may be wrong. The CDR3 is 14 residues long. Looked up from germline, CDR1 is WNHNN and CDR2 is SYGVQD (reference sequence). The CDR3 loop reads CATHQTSGRNEQYF. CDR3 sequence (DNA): TGCGCCACGCACCAGACTAGCGGGAGAAACGAGCAGTACTTC.

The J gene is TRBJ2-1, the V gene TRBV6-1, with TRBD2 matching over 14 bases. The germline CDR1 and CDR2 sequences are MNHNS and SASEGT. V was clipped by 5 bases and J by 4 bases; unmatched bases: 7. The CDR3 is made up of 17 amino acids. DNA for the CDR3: TGTGCCAGCAGTACAGGGACTAGCGGGGGACGGTACAATGAGCAGTTCTTC. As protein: CASSTGTSGGRYNEQFF.